The T cell receptor beta chain described here comes from a study of regulatory T cells in long-lasting Graves disease. The time point: newly diagnosed GD, antithyroid drugs for less than 3 months. PBMC-derived RNA was used for the TCR library. Through Arm-PCR of CDR3 regions and iRepertoire HTBI primers, TCR beta libraries were built. MiXCR, run by TCRdb on the multiplex PCR reads, gives a single entry per CDR3 protein. The sample has around 480,000 distinct CDR3 sequences, 15% to 20% seen once. Trimming left V 0 bases short and J 6 bases short, with 15 bases between. The CDR3 runs to 15 residues. Separately, the same data were catalogued under a study of T cells in Graves' hyperthyroidism and ophthalmopathy.

This clonotype was sampled from a woman between 40 and 65 years old with Graves disease. Sequences were derived from peripheral blood mononuclear cells (PBMCs), sampled at new diagnosis, from a patient treated with antithyroid drugs. The chain is built from TRBV12-3 or TRBV12-4 and TRBJ2-7; D is unresolved. CDR3 in DNA: TGTGCCAGCAGTTTAGCCCGAGACGTCATCGCCGAGCAGTACTTC. Translating it yields CASSLARDVIAEQYF.